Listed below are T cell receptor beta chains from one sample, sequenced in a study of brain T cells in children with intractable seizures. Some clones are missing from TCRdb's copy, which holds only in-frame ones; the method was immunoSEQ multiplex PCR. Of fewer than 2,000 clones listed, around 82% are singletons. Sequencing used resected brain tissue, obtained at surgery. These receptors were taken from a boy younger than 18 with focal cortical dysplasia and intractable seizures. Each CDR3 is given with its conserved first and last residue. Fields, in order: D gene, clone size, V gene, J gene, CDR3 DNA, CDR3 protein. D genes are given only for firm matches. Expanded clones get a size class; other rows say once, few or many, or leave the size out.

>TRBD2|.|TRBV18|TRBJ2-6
TGTGCCAGCTCACGACTAGGACTAGCCTCTTTTTCTGGGGCCAACGTCCTGACTTTC
CASSRLGLASFSGANVLTF
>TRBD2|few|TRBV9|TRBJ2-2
TGTGCCAGCAGCGTAGAGGCGGGGGGGCCATCCTCCGGGGAGCTGTTTTTT
CASSVEAGGPSSGELFF
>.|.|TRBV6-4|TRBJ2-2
TGTGCCAGCAGTGACTCGTGGCAGGGCGATTGGACCGGGGAGCTGTTTTTT
CASSDSWQGDWTGELFF
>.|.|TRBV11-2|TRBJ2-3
TGTGCCAGCAGCTTTAGCGCGAACACAGATACGCAGTATTTT
CASSFSANTDTQYF
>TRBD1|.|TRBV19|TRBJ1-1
TGTGCCAGTAGTCACTTCGGGACAGGGATGAACACTGAAGCTTTCTTT
CASSHFGTGMNTEAFF
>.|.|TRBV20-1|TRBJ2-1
TGCAGTGCTAGTCTCTACAATGAGCAGTTCTTC
CSASLYNEQFF
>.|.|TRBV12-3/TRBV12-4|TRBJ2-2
TGTGCCAGCAGTTTAGGGAACACCGGGGAGCTGTTTTTT
CASSLGNTGELFF
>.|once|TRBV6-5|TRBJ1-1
TGTGCCAGCAGTTACGGGGAGAACACTGAAGCTTTCTTT
CASSYGENTEAFF
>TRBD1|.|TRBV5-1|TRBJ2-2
TGCGCCAGCAGCTTGGACAGGGGGAACACCGGGGAGCTGTTTTTT
CASSLDRGNTGELFF
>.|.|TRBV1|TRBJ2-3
TGCACCAGCAGCCAAGATAGCGGGAGCACAGATACGCAGTATTTT
CTSSQDSGSTDTQYF
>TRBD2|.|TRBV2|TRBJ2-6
TGTGCCAGCAGTGAATCCAGCGGGGTCTTCTCTGGGGCCAACGTCCTGACTTTC
CASSESSGVFSGANVLTF
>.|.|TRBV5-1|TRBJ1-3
TGCGCCAGCAGCTTGGGACAGGCGCCCTCTGGAAACACCATATATTTT
CASSLGQAPSGNTIYF
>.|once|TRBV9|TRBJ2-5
TGTGCCAGCAGCGTAGAAGGGCAATCTTTGGCCCAGTACTTC
CASSVEGQSLAQYF
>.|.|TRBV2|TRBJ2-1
TGTGCCAGCAGTGACCAAGTCATGGGAGGTGAGCAGTTCTTC
CASSDQVMGGEQFF
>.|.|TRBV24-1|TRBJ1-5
TGTGCCACCAGTCCCGGACGGTTTAGCAATCAGCCCCAGCATTTT
CATSPGRFSNQPQHF
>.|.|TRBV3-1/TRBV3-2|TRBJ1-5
TGTGCCAGCAGCCATGAGGGAGGCTCCCAGCCCCAGCATTTT
CASSHEGGSQPQHF
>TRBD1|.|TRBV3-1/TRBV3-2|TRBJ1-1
TGTGCCAGCAACTCACAGGGGGCTAGGACTGAAGCTTTCTTT
CASNSQGARTEAFF
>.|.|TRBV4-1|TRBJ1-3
TGCGCCAGCAGCCAATCAGGAAAAGGCTTAACTGGAAACACCATATATTTT
CASSQSGKGLTGNTIYF
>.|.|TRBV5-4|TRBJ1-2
TGTGCCAGCAGCTTGGAGCGGGAGCTGGGCTATGGCTACACCTTC
CASSLERELGYGYTF
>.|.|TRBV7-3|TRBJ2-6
TGTGCCAGCAGCTTACTGGCCCTCTCTGGGGCCAACGTCCTGACTTTC
CASSLLALSGANVLTF
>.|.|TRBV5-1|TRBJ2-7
TGCGCCAGCAGCTTAGGACTGTCCTCCTACGAGCAGTACTTC
CASSLGLSSYEQYF
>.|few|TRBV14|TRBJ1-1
TGTGCCAGTGGGGTCTTTGGGACCTACACTGAAGCTTTCTTT
CASGVFGTYTEAFF
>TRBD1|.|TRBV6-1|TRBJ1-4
TGTGCCAGCAGTGAATTTGGACAGGGCACTAATGAAAAACTGTTTTTT
CASSEFGQGTNEKLFF
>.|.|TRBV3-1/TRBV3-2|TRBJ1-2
TGTGCCAGCAGCCAAGAATACGGGGCCCTAGGCTATGGCTACACCTTC
CASSQEYGALGYGYTF
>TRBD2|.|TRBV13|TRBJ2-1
TGTGCCAGCAGCCGGCGGGGGGGCCCCTACAATGAGCAGTTCTTC
CASSRRGGPYNEQFF
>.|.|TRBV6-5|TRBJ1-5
TGTGCCAGCAGAGCCACTTATAGCAATCAGCCCCAGCATTTT
CASRATYSNQPQHF
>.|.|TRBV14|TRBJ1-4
TGTGCCAGCAGCCAATTGAGGGGCCCGGAGGAAAAACTGTTTTTT
CASSQLRGPEEKLFF
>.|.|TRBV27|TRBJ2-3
TGTGCCAGCAAATCCAGGGCAGGGCTAACAGATACGCAGTATTTT
CASKSRAGLTDTQYF
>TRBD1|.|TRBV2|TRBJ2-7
TGTGCCAGCAGAGATCAGACAGGGAACAACAACGAGCAGTACTTC
CASRDQTGNNNEQYF
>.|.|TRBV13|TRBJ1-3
TGTGCCAGCAGCCAACTTTTCAACACCATATATTTT
CASSQLFNTIYF
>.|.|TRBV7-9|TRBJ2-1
TGTGCCAGCAGCTTAAATCCAGGTTACAATGAGCAGTTCTTC
CASSLNPGYNEQFF
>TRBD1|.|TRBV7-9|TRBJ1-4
TGTGCCAGCAGCGTCGGACAGGGTGGTGAAAAACTGTTTTTT
CASSVGQGGEKLFF